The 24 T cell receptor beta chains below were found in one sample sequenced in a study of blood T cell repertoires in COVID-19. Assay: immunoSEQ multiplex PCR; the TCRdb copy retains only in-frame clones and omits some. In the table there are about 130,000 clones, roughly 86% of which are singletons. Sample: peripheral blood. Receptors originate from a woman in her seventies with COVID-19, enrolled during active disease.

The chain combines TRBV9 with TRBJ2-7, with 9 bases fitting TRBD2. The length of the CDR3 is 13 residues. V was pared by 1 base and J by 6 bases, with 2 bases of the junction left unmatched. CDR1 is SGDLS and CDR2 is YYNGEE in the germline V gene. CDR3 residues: CASSVLAGTEQYF. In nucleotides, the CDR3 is TGTGCCAGCAGCGTACTAGCGGGGACCGAGCAGTACTTC. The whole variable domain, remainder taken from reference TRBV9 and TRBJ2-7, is DSGVTQTPKHLITATGQRVTLRCSPRSGDLSVYWYQQSLDQGLQFLIQYYNGEERAKGNILERFSAQQFPDLHSELNLSSLELGDSALYFCASSVLAGTEQYFGPGTRLTVT.

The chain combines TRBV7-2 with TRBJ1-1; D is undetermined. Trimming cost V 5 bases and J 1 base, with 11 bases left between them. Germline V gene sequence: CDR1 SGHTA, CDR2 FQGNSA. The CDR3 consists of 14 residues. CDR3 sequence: CASSPRISNTEAFF. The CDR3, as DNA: TGTGCCAGCAGCCCCAGAATTTCGAACACTGAAGCTTTCTTT.

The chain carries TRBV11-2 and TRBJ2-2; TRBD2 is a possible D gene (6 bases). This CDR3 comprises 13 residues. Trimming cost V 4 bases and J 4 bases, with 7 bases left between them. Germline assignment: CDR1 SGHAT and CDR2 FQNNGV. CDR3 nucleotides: TGTGCCAGCAGCTCGACTAGCACCGGGGAGCTGTTTTTT. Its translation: CASSSTSTGELFF.

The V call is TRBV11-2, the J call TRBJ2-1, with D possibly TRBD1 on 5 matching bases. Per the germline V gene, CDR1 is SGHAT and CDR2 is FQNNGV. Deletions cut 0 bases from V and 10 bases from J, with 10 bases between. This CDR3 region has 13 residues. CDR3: CASSLDTGNEQFF. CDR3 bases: TGTGCCAGCAGCTTAGATACAGGAAACGAGCAGTTCTTC.

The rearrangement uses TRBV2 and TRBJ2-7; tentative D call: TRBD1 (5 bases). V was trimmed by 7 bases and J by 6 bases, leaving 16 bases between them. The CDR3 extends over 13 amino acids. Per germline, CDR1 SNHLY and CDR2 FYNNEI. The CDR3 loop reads CASNQGIGFEQYF. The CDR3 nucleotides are TGTGCCAGCAATCAGGGTATTGGTTTCGAGCAGTACTTC.

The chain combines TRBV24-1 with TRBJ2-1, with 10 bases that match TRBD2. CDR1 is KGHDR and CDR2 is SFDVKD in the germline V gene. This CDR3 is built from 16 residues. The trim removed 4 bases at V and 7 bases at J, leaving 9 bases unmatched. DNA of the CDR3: TGTGCCACCAGTGACCGTTTAGCGGGGGGTGCGAATGAGCAGTTCTTC. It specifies CATSDRLAGGANEQFF.

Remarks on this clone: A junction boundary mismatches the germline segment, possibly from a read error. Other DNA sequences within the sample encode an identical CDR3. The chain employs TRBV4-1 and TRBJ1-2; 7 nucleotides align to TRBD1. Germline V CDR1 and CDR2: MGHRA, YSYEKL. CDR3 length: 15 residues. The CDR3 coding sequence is TGTGCCAGCAGCCCAGCTGGGACAGTACGCTATGGCTACACCTTC. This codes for CASSPAGTVRYGYTF.

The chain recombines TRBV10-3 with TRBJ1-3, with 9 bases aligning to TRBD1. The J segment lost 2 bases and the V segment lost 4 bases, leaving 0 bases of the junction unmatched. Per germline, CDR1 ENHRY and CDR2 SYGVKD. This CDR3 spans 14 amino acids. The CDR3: CAISGQGAGNTIYF. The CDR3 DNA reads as TGTGCCATCAGTGGACAGGGGGCTGGAAACACCATATATTTT.

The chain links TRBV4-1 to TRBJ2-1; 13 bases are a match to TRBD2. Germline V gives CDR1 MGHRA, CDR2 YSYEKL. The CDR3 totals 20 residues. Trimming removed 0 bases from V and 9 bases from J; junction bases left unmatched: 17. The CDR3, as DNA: TGCGCCAGCAGCCAAGATTTCGGTCAGGGACTAGCGGGGAGCGGGGGTGAGCAGTTCTTC. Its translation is CASSQDFGQGLAGSGGEQFF.

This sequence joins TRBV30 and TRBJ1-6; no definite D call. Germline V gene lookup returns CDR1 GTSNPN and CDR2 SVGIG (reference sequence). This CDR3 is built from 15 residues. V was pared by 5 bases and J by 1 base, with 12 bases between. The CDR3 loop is CAWGLGLSYNSPLHF. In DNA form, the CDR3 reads TGTGCCTGGGGCCTTGGACTTTCCTATAATTCACCCCTCCACTTT. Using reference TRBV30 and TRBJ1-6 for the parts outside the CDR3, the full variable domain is SQTIHQWPATLVQPVGSPLSLECTVEGTSNPNLYWYRQAAGRGLQLLFYSVGIGQISSEVPQNLSASRPQDRQFILSSKKLLLSDSGFYLCAWGLGLSYNSPLHFGNGTRLTVT.

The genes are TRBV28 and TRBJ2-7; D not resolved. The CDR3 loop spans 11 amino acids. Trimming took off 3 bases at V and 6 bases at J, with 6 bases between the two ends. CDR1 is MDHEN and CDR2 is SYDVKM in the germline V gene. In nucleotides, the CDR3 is TGTGCCAGCAGTTTTTTCGGCGAGCAGTACTTC. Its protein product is CASSFFGEQYF. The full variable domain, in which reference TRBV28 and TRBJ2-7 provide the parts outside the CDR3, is DVKVTQSSRYLVKRTGEKVFLECVQDMDHENMFWYRQDPGLGLRLIYFSYDVKMKEKGDIPEGYSVSREKKERFSLILESASTNQTSMYLCASSFFGEQYFGPGTRLTVT.

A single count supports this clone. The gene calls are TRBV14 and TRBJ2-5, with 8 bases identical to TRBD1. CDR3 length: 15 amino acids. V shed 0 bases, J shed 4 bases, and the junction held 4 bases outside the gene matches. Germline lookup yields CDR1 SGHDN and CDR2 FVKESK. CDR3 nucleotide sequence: TGTGCCAGCAGCCAAGATTTGACAGGGGTAGAGACCCAGTACTTC. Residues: CASSQDLTGVETQYF.

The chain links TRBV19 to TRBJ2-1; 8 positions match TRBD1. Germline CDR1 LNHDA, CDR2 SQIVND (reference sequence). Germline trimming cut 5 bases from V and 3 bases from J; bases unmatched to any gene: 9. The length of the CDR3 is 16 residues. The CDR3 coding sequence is TGTGCCAGTAGTCCCTCTACAGGGGGATACTACAATGAGCAGTTCTTC. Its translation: CASSPSTGGYYNEQFF.

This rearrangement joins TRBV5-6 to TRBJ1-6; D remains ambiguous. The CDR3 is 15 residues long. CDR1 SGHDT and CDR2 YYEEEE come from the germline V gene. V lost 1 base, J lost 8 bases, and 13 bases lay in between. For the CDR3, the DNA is TGTGCCAGCAGCTTGTTACTGGGGAGTGATTCACCCCTCCACTTT. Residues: CASSLLLGSDSPLHF.

For the CDR3, the DNA is TGTGCCAGCAGCTTAGTAGCTAGCTTTACAGATACGCAGTATTTT. Protein: CASSLVASFTDTQYF. This rearrangement joins TRBV11-2 to TRBJ2-3, with D possibly TRBD2 on 5 matching bases. The CDR3 is 15 residues long. V was clipped by 1 base and J by 3 bases, with 11 bases between them. Looked up from germline, CDR1 is SGHAT and CDR2 is FQNNGV.

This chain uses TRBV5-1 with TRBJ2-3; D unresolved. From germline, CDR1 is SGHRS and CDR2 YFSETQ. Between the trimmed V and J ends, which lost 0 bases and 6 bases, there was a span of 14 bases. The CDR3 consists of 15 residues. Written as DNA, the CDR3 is TGCGCCAGCAGCTTGGAACCCCTAGGCTCCGATACGCAGTATTTT. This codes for CASSLEPLGSDTQYF.

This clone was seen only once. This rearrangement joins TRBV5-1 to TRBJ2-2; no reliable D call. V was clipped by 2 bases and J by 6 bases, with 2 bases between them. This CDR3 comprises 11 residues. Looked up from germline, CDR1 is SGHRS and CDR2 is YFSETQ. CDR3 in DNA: TGCGCCAGCAGCTTCGCCGGGGAGCTGTTTTTT. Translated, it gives CASSFAGELFF.

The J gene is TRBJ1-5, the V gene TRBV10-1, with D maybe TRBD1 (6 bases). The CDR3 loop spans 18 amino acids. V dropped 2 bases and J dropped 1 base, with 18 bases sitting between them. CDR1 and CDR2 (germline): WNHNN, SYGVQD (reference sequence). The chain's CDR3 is CASSENRQVAVSNQPQHF. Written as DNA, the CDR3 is TGCGCCAGCAGTGAGAATAGACAGGTGGCGGTAAGCAATCAGCCCCAGCATTTT.

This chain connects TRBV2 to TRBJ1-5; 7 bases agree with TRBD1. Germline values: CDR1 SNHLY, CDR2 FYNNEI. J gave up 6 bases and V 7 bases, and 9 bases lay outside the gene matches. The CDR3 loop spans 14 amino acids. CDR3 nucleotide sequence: TGTGCCAGCAAAACCACAGGGGTCAGTCAGCCCCAGCATTTT. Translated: CASKTTGVSQPQHF.

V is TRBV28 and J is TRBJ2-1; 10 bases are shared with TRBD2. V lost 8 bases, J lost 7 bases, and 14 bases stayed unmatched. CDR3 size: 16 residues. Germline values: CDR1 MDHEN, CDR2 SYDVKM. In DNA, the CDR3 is TGTGCCAGCGCACTACCGCCTAGCGGGGGACGTAATGAGCAGTTCTTC. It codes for CASALPPSGGRNEQFF. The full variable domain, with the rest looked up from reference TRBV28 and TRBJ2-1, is DVKVTQSSRYLVKRTGEKVFLECVQDMDHENMFWYRQDPGLGLRLIYFSYDVKMKEKGDIPEGYSVSREKKERFSLILESASTNQTSMYLCASALPPSGGRNEQFFGPGTRLTVL.

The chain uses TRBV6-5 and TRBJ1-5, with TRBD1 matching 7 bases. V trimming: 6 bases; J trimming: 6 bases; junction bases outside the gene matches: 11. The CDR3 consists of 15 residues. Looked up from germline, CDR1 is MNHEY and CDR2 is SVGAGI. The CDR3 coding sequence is TGTGCCAGCAGGCCCCAGGGGGATAAGGGTCAGCCCCAGCATTTT. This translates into CASRPQGDKGQPQHF.

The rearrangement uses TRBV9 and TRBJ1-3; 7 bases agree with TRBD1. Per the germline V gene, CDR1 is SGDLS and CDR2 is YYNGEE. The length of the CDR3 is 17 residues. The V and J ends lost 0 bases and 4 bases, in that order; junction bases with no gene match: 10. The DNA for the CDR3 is TGTGCCAGCAGCGTAGAGGGGGCGGCCGCGGCCGGAAACACCATATATTTT. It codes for CASSVEGAAAAGNTIYF.

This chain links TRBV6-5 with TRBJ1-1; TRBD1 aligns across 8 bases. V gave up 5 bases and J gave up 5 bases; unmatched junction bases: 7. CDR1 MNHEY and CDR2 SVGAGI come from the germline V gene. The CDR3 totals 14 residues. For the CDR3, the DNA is TGTGCCAGCAGTACCCGACAGGGGACGACTGAAGCTTTCTTT. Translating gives CASSTRQGTTEAFF.

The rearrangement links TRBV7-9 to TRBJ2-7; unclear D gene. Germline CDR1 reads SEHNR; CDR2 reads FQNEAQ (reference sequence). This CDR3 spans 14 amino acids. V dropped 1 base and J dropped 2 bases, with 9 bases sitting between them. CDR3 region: CASSLVPEAYEQYF. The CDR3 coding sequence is TGTGCCAGCAGCTTAGTCCCAGAAGCCTACGAGCAGTACTTC.